These 17 T cell receptor beta chains originate from one sample sequenced in a study of cytomegalovirus exposure and HLA in healthy donors. The PCR was carried out with 60 Vbeta primers and 13 Jbeta primers. Assay used: immunoSEQ multiplex PCR; TCRdb lists only in-frame clones, some missing. Here the sample spans about 130,000 clones, more than 60% being singletons. The sequenced sample consisted of PBMCs. These receptors were obtained from a woman aged 55-69 years in good health and CMV-seropositive.

The genes are TRBV5-1 and TRBJ2-6; 10 bases are a match to TRBD1. Germline V gene lookup returns CDR1 SGHRS and CDR2 YFSETQ. V gave up 4 bases and J gave up 0 bases; unmatched junction bases: 7. This CDR3 spans 18 amino acids. DNA of the CDR3: TGCGCCAGCAGCCCAATGACAGGGGGCAACTCTGGGGCCAACGTCCTGACTTTC. Its protein is CASSPMTGGNSGANVLTF.

The rearrangement uses TRBV15 and TRBJ2-5; 7 bases map to TRBD2. The germline V gene has CDR1 LNHNV and CDR2 YYDKDF (reference sequence). After removal of 2 bases from V and 4 bases from J, the junction contained 10 bases not matched to a gene. CDR3 size: 16 residues. The CDR3 sequence: CATSRFPAAGAETQYF. CDR3 DNA: TGTGCCACCAGCAGATTTCCGGCTGCGGGAGCAGAGACCCAGTACTTC.

This clone showed up just a few times. A read error may account for a junction end that differs from germline. J is TRBJ2-1 and V is TRBV7-9; possibly TRBD2 for D (6 bases). The CDR3 consists of 16 residues. Looked up from germline, CDR1 is SEHNR and CDR2 is FQNEAQ (reference sequence). This CDR3 is CSSSPLGGGSYNEQFF. The CDR3 DNA reads as TGTTCCAGCAGCCCCCTCGGGGGTGGCTCCTACAATGAGCAGTTCTTC.

The gene calls are TRBV6-4 and TRBJ2-1; 8 nucleotides line up with TRBD2. The length of the CDR3 is 15 residues. Trimming took 0 bases from V and 6 from J; bases not matched to a gene: 4. Germline-derived CDR1 and CDR2 are MRHNA and SNTAGT. CDR3 bases: TGTGCCAGCAGTGACTCAGCGGGAGAGAGCAATGAGCAGTTCTTC. Its translation: CASSDSAGESNEQFF.

This clone has just one count. The rearrangement joins TRBV4-2 to TRBJ2-2, with a tentative D call TRBD2 (5 bases). The germline CDR1 and CDR2 sequences are LGHNA and YNFKEQ. This CDR3 has 14 residues. V was cut by 3 bases and J by 4 bases, with 9 bases left in between. Here the CDR3 DNA reads TGTGCCAGCAGCCACTCCCGGGGCACCGGGGAGCTGTTTTTT. Encoded protein: CASSHSRGTGELFF.

V and J are TRBV10-3 and TRBJ1-5; no clear D. The V end was cut by 3 bases, the J end by 0 bases, with 12 bases between. CDR1 and CDR2 from the germline V gene are ENHRY and SYGVKD. CDR3 length: 16 amino acids. CDR3 DNA sequence: TGTGCCATCAGTGAAAGTTCCCCCTATAGCAATCAGCCCCAGCATTTT. Protein product: CAISESSPYSNQPQHF.

This clone was counted a single time. V is TRBV4-3 and J is TRBJ2-2; D is unresolved. This CDR3 is built from 15 residues. With 2 bases removed from V and 7 bases from J, the gap between germline ends came to 14 bases. Germline-derived CDR1 and CDR2 are LGHNA and YSLEER. The CDR3 DNA is TGCGCCAGCAGCCAAATCTACCCCCGTATCGGGGAGCTGTTTTTT. This codes for CASSQIYPRIGELFF.

This chain uses TRBV19 with TRBJ2-6; 12 bases are a match to TRBD1. The CDR3 has 19 residues. V trimming: 6 bases; J trimming: 3 bases; junction bases outside the gene matches: 12. Looked up from germline, CDR1 is LNHDA and CDR2 is SQIVND (reference sequence). CDR3 protein: CASSLRSGTGGGGANVLTF. The CDR3 nucleotides read TGTGCCAGTAGCCTCAGATCCGGGACAGGGGGCGGTGGGGCCAACGTCCTGACTTTC. The complete variable domain, with remaining parts taken from reference TRBV19 and TRBJ2-6, reads DGGITQSPKYLFRKEGQNVTLSCEQNLNHDAMYWYRQDPGQGLRLIYYSQIVNDFQKGDIAEGYSVSREKKESFPLTVTSAQKNPTAFYLCASSLRSGTGGGGANVLTFGAGSRLTVL.

The CDR3 reads CASSPGRDTSYEQYF. Here the CDR3 DNA reads TGTGCCAGCAGCCCCGGCCGGGACACCAGCTACGAGCAGTACTTC. The rearrangement links TRBV11-2 to TRBJ2-7; D perhaps matches TRBD1 (6 bases). Germline V CDR1 and CDR2: SGHAT, FQNNGV. Trimming removed 5 bases at V and 3 bases at J, with 17 bases between. CDR3 length equals 15 residues.

The chain employs TRBV5-4 and TRBJ1-4; 7 bases fit TRBD1. The junction had 14 bases not matched to a gene; V was cut back by 4 bases and J by 8 bases. This CDR3 has 16 residues. Germline V lookup: CDR1 SGHNT, CDR2 YYREEE (reference sequence). The CDR3 spells CASSVFTGDDREKLFF. CDR3 DNA: TGTGCCAGCAGCGTTTTCACAGGGGACGATAGGGAAAAACTGTTTTTT.

CDR3 nucleotides: TGTGCCAGCAGTTACTCGGCAGGGAAGTATGGCTACACCTTC. Protein product: CASSYSAGKYGYTF. The chain employs TRBV6-5 and TRBJ1-2, with D maybe TRBD1 (5 bases). With 0 bases removed from V and 5 bases from J, the gap between germline ends came to 10 bases. The CDR3 is 14 residues long. CDR1 MNHEY and CDR2 SVGAGI come from the germline V gene.

The V call is TRBV7-2, the J call TRBJ2-7; 8 bases line up with TRBD2. The length of the CDR3 is 16 residues. Unmatched junction bases numbered 6, after V lost 1 base and J lost 1 base. Germline V lookup: CDR1 SGHTA, CDR2 FQGNSA. CDR3 coding DNA: TGTGCCAGCAGCTTAGGCGGTGCGGGGGGATCCTACGAGCAGTACTTC. It specifies CASSLGGAGGSYEQYF.

V and J are TRBV5-4 and TRBJ1-2; D not certain. V was trimmed by 0 bases and J by 6 bases, leaving 12 bases between them. The germline gives CDR1 SGHNT, CDR2 YYREEE (reference sequence). The length of the CDR3 is 14 residues. CDR3 residues: CASSLATGINGYTF. DNA of the CDR3: TGTGCCAGCAGCTTGGCCACCGGGATCAATGGCTACACCTTC.

The chain combines TRBV11-2 with TRBJ1-1, with D unclear. The CDR3 consists of 11 residues. The V gene's germline CDR1 is SGHAT and CDR2 FQNNGV. The V and J ends lost 8 bases and 1 base respectively, with 5 bases between them. The CDR3 DNA is TGTGCCAGCGGGCGGAACACTGAAGCTTTCTTT. Its protein is CASGRNTEAFF.

The rearrangement uses TRBV5-1 and TRBJ1-1, with D unresolved. The CDR3 totals 14 residues. Trimming pared 2 bases from V and 1 base from J, leaving 9 bases between. CDR1 is SGHRS and CDR2 is YFSETQ in the germline V gene. CDR3 sequence: CASSFFGQNTEAFF. CDR3 DNA sequence: TGCGCCAGCAGCTTCTTTGGGCAGAACACTGAAGCTTTCTTT.

The chain is built from TRBV7-9 and TRBJ2-7; D is uncertain. Trimming stripped 3 bases from V and 2 bases from J, with 8 bases between. Germline CDR1 is SEHNR and CDR2 is FQNEAQ (reference sequence). CDR3 length: 13 amino acids. The DNA for the CDR3 is TGTGCCAGCAGCTTGCACGAGACCTACGAGCAGTACTTC. Residues: CASSLHETYEQYF.

This clone showed up just once. At one of its ends the junction is not consistent with the germline gene, which may arise from a read error. This CDR3 is also generated by other DNA sequences in the sample. The J gene is TRBJ2-7, the V gene TRBV9; D ambiguous. There are 15 residues in the CDR3. Germline values: CDR1 SGDLS, CDR2 YYNGEE. As DNA, the CDR3 is TGCGCCAGCAGCATGTTCCCCGGCGGTTCCTACGAGCAGTACTTC. Translation gives CASSMFPGGSYEQYF.